Detailed here is one T cell receptor (beta chain). It has no known antigen specificity. Qualities for individual bases were not recorded, and no much larger clone is one base off. This entry comes from a study of blood T cell repertoires in COVID-19 (TCRdb year 2020). Describing the broader study: Collaborator samples came from the United States, Italy and Spain and covered acute and convalescent phases of COVID-19. The prospective study material was composed of cDNA or gDNA derived from T cells, B-cell-depleted T cells, or PBMCs. The dataset comprised deeply sampled blood TCRbeta repertoires from subjects exposed to, actively infected with, or recovered from COVID-19. The repertoires were made available in a free public database intended to serve as a resource for research on the immune response to SARS-CoV-2. Samples were obtained from the ongoing ImmuneRACE study (first 160 participants) and from 1,254 subjects provided by 6 global collaborators. Sample metadata almost always included a de-identified subject ID, COVID-19 status, age in years and sex. Where available, HLA class I and class II types were taken from metadata supplied by the sample provider and were not determined by assay-based typing.

CDR1 and CDR2 are drawn from the germline V gene (reference sequence): MNHEY, SMNVEV. Counted from cysteine to phenylalanine, this CDR3 has 16 amino acids. Only the CDR3 portion is preserved as DNA: 48 bases, with reading frame beginning at the first base. Trimmed from V: 6 bases; trimmed from J: 4 bases; junction bases lacking a gene match: 10. Each collaborating institution followed its own protocols to collect whole blood in K2EDTA tubes. For TCRbeta analysis, collaborators shipped samples in one of three forms: frozen whole blood, isolated PBMCs, or DNA extracted from either of those sample types. TCRbeta CDR3 regions were amplified from genomic DNA by means of the immunoSEQ Assay, a bias-controlled multiplex PCR. On the authors' methods: Nucleated cell counts per sample were estimated from amplification of reference gene primers within the assay. To quantify the absolute abundance of each unique TCRbeta CDR3 rearrangement, sequence reads were collapsed and filtered. For each sample, productive Simpson clonality was calculated as the square root of Simpson's diversity index over productive rearrangements. TCRdb's version of the immuneACCESS table is confined to in-frame rearrangements and falls short of the full clone set. An unresolved V gene accounts for under half of the shortfall where checked; the remainder is of unknown origin. V and J calls and clone size are given by that table; D and trimming were obtained from the DNA. This sample comprises some 670,000 clones, 70% to 90% of them detected only once. In total, the top ten clones hold over 0.2% of the sample.

General findings and caveats noted by the study authors: The amount of clinical and demographic metadata varied by source and participant and was provided uncurated.

This sequence uses TRBV27 and TRBJ2-2; TRBD1 fits 8 bases in the junction. The sequencing input was peripheral blood. This TCR was recovered from a woman aged 18-35 years with acute or convalescent COVID-19. The CDR3 in this case is CASRPIGQGSTGELFF. The DNA sequence follows: TGTGCCAGCAGGCCTATCGGACAGGGCTCCACCGGGGAGCTGTTTTTT.